This TCR beta chain originates from a study of CD8 T cells in Susac syndrome. Germline V gene sequence: CDR1 MDHEN, CDR2 SYDVKM. The CDR3 has 11 amino acids. V was clipped by 7 bases and J by 0 bases, with 3 bases between them. Reverse transcription of about 0.5 to 1 ug RNA used random hexamers. The method of amplification for TCR beta CDR3 was immunoSEQ multiplex PCR, covering 54 Vbeta and 13 Jbeta. TCRdb reanalysed the immunoSEQ multiplex PCR reads using MiXCR and keeps one entry per CDR3 protein. Of hundreds of thousands of distinct CDR3 sequences in the sample, around 90% are singletons; the top ten hold 0.1% to 0.15%. TEMRA cells were FACS-enriched, with CD8+ and CD4+ T cells isolated negatively.

The genes are TRBV28 and TRBJ1-1, with D unclear. Sequences were obtained from CD8+ T cells from PBMCs. The TCR comes from a human donor with multiple sclerosis. The CDR3 bases are TGTGCCAGCACCGTGAACACTGAAGCTTTCTTT. Translated, it gives CASTVNTEAFF.